The 2 T cell receptor beta chains reported below all come from one sample, sequenced in a study of blood T cell repertoires in COVID-19. Measured with immunoSEQ multiplex PCR; TCRdb has only the in-frame clones, and not every one. The sample carries about 150,000 clones, approximately 80% recorded once. The sequenced sample was peripheral blood. The receptors originated from a woman at least 80 years old with acute or convalescent COVID-19.

This clone was recorded once. The rearrangement joins TRBV15 to TRBJ1-4; D ambiguous. The germline CDR1 and CDR2 sequences are LNHNV and YYDKDF (reference sequence). CDR3 length equals 16 residues. V lost 0 bases and J lost 5, with 13 bases in between. CDR3 bases: TGTGCCACCAGCAGAGATCGAGGGATTAGAAATGAAAAACTGTTTTTT. This codes for CATSRDRGIRNEKLFF.

The chain carries TRBV7-8 and TRBJ1-1; maybe TRBD1 (6 bases). Germline lookup yields CDR1 SGHVS and CDR2 FQNEAQ. The V gene lost 7 bases and the J gene lost 8 bases, with 14 bases spanning the gap. This CDR3 comprises 12 residues. CDR3 sequence: CASKGGGPEAFF. Here the CDR3 DNA reads TGTGCCAGCAAGGGGGGGGGCCCGGAAGCTTTCTTT.